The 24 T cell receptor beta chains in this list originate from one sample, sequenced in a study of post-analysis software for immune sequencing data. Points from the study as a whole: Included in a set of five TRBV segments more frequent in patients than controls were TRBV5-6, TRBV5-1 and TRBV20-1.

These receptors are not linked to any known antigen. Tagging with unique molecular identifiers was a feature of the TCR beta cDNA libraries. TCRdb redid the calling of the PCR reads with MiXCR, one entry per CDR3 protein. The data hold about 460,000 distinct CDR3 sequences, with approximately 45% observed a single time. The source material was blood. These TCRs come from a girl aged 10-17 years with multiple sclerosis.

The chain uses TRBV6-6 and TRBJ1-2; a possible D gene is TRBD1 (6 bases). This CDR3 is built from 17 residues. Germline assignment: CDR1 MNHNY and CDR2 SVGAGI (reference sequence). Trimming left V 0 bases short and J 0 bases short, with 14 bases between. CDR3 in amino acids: CASSYSRQALANYGYTF. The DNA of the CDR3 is TGTGCCAGCAGTTACTCCCGACAGGCCTTAGCTAACTATGGCTACACCTTC.

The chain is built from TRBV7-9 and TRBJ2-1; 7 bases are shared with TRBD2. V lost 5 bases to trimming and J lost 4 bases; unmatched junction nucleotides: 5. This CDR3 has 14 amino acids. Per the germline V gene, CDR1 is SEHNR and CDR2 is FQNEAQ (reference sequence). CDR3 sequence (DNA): TGTGCCAGCAGCCCGGGAGGACGATACAATGAGCAGTTCTTC. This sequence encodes CASSPGGRYNEQFF.

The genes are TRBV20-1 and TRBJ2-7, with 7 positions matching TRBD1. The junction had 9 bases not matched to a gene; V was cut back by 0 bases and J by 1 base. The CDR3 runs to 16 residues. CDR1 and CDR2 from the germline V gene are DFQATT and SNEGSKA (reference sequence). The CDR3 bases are TGCAGTGCTAGAGATCGAGTTCAGGGACAGTCCTACGAGCAGTACTTC. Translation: CSARDRVQGQSYEQYF.

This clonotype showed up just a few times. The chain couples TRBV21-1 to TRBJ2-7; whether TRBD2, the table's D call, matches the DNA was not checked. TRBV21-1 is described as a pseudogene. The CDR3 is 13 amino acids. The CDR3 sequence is CARRTSGGYEQYF. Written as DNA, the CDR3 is TGTGCCAGGAGGACTAGCGGAGGCTACGAGCAGTACTTC.

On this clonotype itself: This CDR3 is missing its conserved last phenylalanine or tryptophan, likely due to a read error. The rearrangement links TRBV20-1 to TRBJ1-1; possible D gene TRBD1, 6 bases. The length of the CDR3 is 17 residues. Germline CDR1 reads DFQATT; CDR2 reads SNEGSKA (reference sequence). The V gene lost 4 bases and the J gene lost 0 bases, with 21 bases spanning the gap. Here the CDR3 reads CSAINFRDTHVNTEAFS. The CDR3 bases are TGCAGTGCTATAAATTTCCGGGACACACACGTGAACACTGAAGCTTTCTCT.

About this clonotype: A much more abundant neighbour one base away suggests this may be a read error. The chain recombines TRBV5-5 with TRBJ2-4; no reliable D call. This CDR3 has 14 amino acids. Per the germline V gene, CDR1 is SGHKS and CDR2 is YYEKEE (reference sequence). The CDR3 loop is CASSFGLGENIQCF. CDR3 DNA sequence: TGTGCCAGCAGCTTCGGGCTAGGCGAAAACATTCAGTGCTTC.

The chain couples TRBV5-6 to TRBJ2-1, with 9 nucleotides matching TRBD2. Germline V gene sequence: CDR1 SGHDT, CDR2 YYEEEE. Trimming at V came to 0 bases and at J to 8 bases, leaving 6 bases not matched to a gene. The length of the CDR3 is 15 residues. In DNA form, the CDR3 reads TGTGCCAGCAGCTTGGTGGCGGGAGGGCCACATGAGCAGTTCTTC. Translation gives CASSLVAGGPHEQFF.

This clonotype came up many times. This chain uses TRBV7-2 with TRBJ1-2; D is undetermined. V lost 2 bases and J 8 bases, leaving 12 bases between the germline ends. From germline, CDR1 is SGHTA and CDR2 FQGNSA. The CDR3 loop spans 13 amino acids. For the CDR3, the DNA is TGTGCCAGCAGCTTAAGTATAGGTCGCGGCTACACCTTC. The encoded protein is CASSLSIGRGYTF.

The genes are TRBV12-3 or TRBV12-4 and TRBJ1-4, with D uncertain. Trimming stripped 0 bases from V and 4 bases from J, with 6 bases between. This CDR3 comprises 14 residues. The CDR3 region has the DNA TGTGCCAGCAGTTTAGCCCCAATTAATGAAAAACTGTTTTTT. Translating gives CASSLAPINEKLFF.

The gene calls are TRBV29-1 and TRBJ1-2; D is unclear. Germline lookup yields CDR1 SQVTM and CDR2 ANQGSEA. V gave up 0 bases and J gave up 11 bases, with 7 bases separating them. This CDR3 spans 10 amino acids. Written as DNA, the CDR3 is TGCAGCGTTGAAGATTGGGTTTACACCTTC. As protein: CSVEDWVYTF.

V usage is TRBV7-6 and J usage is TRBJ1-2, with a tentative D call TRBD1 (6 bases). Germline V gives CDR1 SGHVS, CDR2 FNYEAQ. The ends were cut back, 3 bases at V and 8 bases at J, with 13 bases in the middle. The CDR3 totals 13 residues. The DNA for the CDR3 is TGTGCCAGCAGCTTTACGGGGGCTGGCGGCTACACCTTC. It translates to CASSFTGAGGYTF.

In DNA, the CDR3 is TGTGCCAGCGGGGAGTTCAGAGGGGGCAGGAACATTCAGTACTTC. It translates to CASGEFRGGRNIQYF. The chain has TRBV27 and TRBJ2-4, with 7 bases lining up with TRBD1. Germline V gene sequence: CDR1 MNHEY, CDR2 SMNVEV (reference sequence). This CDR3 has 15 amino acids. The J segment lost 7 bases and the V segment lost 8 bases, leaving 14 bases of the junction unmatched.

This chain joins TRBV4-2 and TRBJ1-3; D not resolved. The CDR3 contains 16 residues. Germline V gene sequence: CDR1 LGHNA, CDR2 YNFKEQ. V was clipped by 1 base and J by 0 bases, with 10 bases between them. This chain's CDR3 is CASSQVARTSGNTIYF. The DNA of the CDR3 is TGTGCCAGCAGCCAAGTTGCACGGACCTCTGGAAACACCATATATTTT.

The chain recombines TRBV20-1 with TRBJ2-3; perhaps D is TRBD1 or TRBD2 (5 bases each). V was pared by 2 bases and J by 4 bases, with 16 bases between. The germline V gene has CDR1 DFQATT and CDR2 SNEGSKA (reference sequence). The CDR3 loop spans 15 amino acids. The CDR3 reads CSARPTRGQADTQYF. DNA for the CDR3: TGCAGTGCTAGACCCACTCGGGGCCAGGCAGATACGCAGTATTTT.

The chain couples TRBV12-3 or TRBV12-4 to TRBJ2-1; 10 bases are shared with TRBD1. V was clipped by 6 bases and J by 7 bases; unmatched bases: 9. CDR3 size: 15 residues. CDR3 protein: CASSRRQGAQNEQFF. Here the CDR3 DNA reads TGTGCCAGCAGCCGCAGACAGGGGGCCCAAAATGAGCAGTTCTTC.

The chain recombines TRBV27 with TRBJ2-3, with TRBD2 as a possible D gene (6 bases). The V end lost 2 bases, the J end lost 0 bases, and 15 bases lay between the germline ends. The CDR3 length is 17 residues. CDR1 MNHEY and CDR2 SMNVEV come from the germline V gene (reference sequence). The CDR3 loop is CASSLLSSEASTDTQYF. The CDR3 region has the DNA TGTGCCAGCAGTTTACTCTCTAGCGAGGCTAGCACAGATACGCAGTATTTT.

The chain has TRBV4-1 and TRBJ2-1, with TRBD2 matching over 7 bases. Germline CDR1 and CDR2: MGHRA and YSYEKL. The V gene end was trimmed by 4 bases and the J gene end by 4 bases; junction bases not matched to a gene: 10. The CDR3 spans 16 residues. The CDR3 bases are TGCGCCAGCAGCCCCCGCCGGACTAGTGAATACAATGAGCAGTTCTTC. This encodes CASSPRRTSEYNEQFF.

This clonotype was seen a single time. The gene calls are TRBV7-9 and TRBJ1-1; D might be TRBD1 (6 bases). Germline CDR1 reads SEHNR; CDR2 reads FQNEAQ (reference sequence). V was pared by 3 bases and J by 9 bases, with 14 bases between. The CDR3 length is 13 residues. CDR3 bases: TGTGCCAGCAGCTTCAGGGACACAGCTAAAGCTTTCTTT. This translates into CASSFRDTAKAFF.

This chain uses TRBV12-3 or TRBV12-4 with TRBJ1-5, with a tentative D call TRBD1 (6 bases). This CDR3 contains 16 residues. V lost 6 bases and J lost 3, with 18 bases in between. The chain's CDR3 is CASRRAGTPYNQPQHF. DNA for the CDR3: TGTGCCAGCAGGCGAGCCGGGACACCCTACAATCAGCCCCAGCATTTT.

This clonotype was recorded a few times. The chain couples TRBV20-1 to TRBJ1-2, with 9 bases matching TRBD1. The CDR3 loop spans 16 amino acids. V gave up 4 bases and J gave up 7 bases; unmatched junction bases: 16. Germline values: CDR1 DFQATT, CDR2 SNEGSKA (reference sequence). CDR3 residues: CSAIFAGTGSALGYTF. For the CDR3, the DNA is TGCAGTGCTATTTTCGCCGGGACAGGGTCGGCCCTTGGCTACACCTTC.

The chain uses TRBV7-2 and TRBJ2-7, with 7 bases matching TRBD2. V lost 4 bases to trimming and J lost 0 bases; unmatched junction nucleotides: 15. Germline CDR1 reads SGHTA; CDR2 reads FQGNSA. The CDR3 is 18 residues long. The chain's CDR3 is CASSSLPAHSGFSYEQYF. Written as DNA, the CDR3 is TGTGCCAGCAGCTCCCTACCAGCCCATAGCGGGTTCTCCTACGAGCAGTACTTC. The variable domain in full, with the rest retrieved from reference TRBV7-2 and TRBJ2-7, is GAGVSQSPSNKVTEKGKDVELRCDPISGHTALYWYRQSLGQGLEFLIYFQGNSAPDKSGLPSDRFSAERTGGSVSTLTIQRTQQEDSAVYLCASSSLPAHSGFSYEQYFGPGTRLTVT.

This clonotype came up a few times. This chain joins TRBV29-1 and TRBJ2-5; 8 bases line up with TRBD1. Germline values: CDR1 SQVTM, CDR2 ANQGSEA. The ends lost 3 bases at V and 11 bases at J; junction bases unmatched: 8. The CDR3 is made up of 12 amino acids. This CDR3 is CSVEARGREQYF. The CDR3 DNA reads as TGCAGCGTTGAGGCCAGGGGGCGTGAGCAGTACTTC. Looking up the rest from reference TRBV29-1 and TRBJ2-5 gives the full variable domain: SAVISQKPSRDICQRGTSLTIQCQVDSQVTMMFWYRQQPGQSLTLIATANQGSEATYESGFVIDKFPISRPNLTFSTLTVSNMSPEDSSIYLCSVEARGREQYFGPGTRLLVL.

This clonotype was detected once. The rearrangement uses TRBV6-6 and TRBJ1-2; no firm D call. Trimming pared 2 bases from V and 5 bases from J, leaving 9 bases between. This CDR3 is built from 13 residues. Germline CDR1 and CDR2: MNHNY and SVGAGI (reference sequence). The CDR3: CASSYVAEYGYTF. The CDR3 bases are TGTGCCAGCAGTTACGTGGCCGAATATGGCTACACCTTC.

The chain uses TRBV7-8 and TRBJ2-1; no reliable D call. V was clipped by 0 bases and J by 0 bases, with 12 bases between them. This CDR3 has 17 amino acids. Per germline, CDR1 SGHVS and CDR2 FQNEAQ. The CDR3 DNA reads TGTGCCAGCAGCTTAGCTTTCAGCTTCGGCTCCTACAATGAGCAGTTCTTC. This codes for CASSLAFSFGSYNEQFF.